This T cell receptor beta chain was sequenced during a study of esophageal squamous cell carcinoma under preoperative chemotherapy. Stated time point: before preoperative PTX-NDP chemotherapy. Paclitaxel-nedaplatin chemotherapy was given to patients ahead of their surgery. The CDR3 consists of 16 residues. CDR1 and CDR2 from the germline V gene are SGHTA and FQGNSA. V lost 8 bases and J lost 10, with 27 bases in between. TCRdb recomputed calls from the PCR reads with MiXCR, one row per CDR3 protein. Altogether about 30,000 distinct CDR3 sequences are present, roughly 52% being singletons, with the ten largest covering less than 15%.

The sample was gathered from a patient given preoperative chemotherapy. The source is a human donor with esophageal squamous cell carcinoma. The donor label of this sample is uncertain. The chain employs TRBV7-2 and TRBJ2-4, with D possibly being TRBD2 (7 bases). The CDR3 nucleotides read TGTGCCAGCGGGGGAGGGGGGGGGGGAAACGGAGAGATTCAGTACTTC. Encoded protein: CASGGGGGGNGEIQYF.